This passage covers 9 T cell receptor beta chains from one sample sequenced in a study of blood T cell repertoires in COVID-19. TCRdb's copy holds only in-frame clones and misses some; the assay was immunoSEQ multiplex PCR. Seen here are 95,000 to 150,000 clones, nearly 90% observed once, and the top ten hold 3.8%. The material sequenced was peripheral blood. These receptors all stem from an older woman with COVID-19, enrolled during active disease.

V and J are TRBV28 and TRBJ1-6, with D tentatively TRBD1 (6 bases). Germline V gene data show CDR1 as MDHEN and CDR2 as SYDVKM. Trimming left V 9 bases short and J 5 bases short, with 11 bases between. The CDR3 has 13 amino acids. The CDR3 bases are TGTGCCAGTAAACAGGGTAATAATTCACCCCTCCACTTT. Protein: CASKQGNNSPLHF.

The chain couples TRBV9 to TRBJ1-2; D may be TRBD1 (5 bases). Germline CDR1 SGDLS, CDR2 YYNGEE. Trimming took off 0 bases at V and 6 bases at J, with 9 bases between the two ends. The CDR3 totals 13 residues. The CDR3 DNA reads as TGTGCCAGCAGCGTAGTAGTAGGGGATGGCTACACCTTC. Encoded protein: CASSVVVGDGYTF.

The chain couples TRBV6-2 or TRBV6-3 to TRBJ2-2; 8 bases match TRBD2. The germline V gene encodes CDR1 MNHEY and CDR2 SVGEGT. The CDR3 extends over 17 amino acids. V shed 0 bases and J 0 bases; nucleotides not matched to a gene: 3. This CDR3 reads CASSYSERGPNTGELFF. DNA of the CDR3: TGTGCCAGCAGTTACTCGGAGCGGGGGCCGAACACCGGGGAGCTGTTTTTT.

The chain uses TRBV9 and TRBJ1-6; TRBD1 might be the D (5 bases). The CDR3 runs to 16 residues. Germline CDR1 and CDR2: SGDLS and YYNGEE. The germline V and J ends were trimmed by 2 bases and 0 bases, with 9 bases remaining between them. The CDR3 spells CASSVLDSSYNSPLHF. The CDR3, as DNA: TGTGCCAGCAGCGTCCTAGACAGCTCCTATAATTCACCCCTCCACTTT.

This clone was seen a single time. This chain joins TRBV3-1 (or the pseudogene TRBV3-2) and TRBJ2-7, with D perhaps matching TRBD1 (6 bases). Germline V gene sequence: CDR1 LGHDT, CDR2 YNNKEL (reference sequence). CDR3 size: 14 residues. The V gene lost 3 bases and the J gene lost 2 bases, with 11 bases spanning the gap. In DNA form, the CDR3 reads TGTGCCAGCAGCCAGACGGACAGCACCTACGAGCAGTACTTC. Translating it yields CASSQTDSTYEQYF.

This clone was seen once. The CDR3 coding sequence is TGTGCCACCAGTGAGGCCCGACGGGGCAATCAGCCCCAGCATTTT. Translation: CATSEARRGNQPQHF. V gene TRBV24-1 combines with J gene TRBJ1-5, with unresolved D. V lost 4 bases to trimming and J lost 2 bases, with 11 bases between them. Per germline, CDR1 KGHDR and CDR2 SFDVKD. This CDR3 is 15 amino acids long.

The chain employs TRBV13 and TRBJ2-7; tentative D call: TRBD1 (7 bases). Germline CDR1 and CDR2: PRHDT and FYEKMQ (reference sequence). This CDR3 comprises 12 residues. Trimming stripped 5 bases from V and 5 bases from J, with 10 bases between. In DNA form, the CDR3 reads TGTGCCAGCAGCGCGGGGACAGACGAGCAGTACTTC. This translates into CASSAGTDEQYF. The variable domain in full, with the rest retrieved from reference TRBV13 and TRBJ2-7, is AAGVIQSPRHLIKEKRETATLKCYPIPRHDTVYWYQQGPGQDPQFLISFYEKMQSDKGSIPDRFSAQQFSDYHSELNMSSLELGDSALYFCASSAGTDEQYFGPGTRLTVT.

The rearrangement links TRBV6-5 to TRBJ1-2; 8 nucleotides line up with TRBD1. The V gene end was trimmed by 8 bases and the J gene end by 8 bases; junction bases not matched to a gene: 10. This CDR3 contains 13 residues. Germline CDR1 MNHEY, CDR2 SVGAGI. The CDR3 spells CASLRTGSTGYTF. The CDR3 DNA sequence: TGTGCCAGCCTTCGGACAGGGTCTACGGGCTACACCTTC.

V gene TRBV6-5 combines with J gene TRBJ2-2, with D possibly TRBD2 on 6 matching bases. The length of the CDR3 is 14 residues. Trimming shortened V by 3 bases and J by 5 bases, and 10 bases separated the two germline ends. From germline, CDR1 is MNHEY and CDR2 SVGAGI. The CDR3 protein is CASSYLGGTGELFF. Written as DNA, the CDR3 is TGTGCCAGCAGTTATTTGGGAGGAACCGGGGAGCTGTTTTTT.